This TCR beta chain was profiled in a study of cytomegalovirus exposure and HLA in healthy donors. Study-wide results and caveats: There were some 150 TCR beta chains listed as cytomegalovirus-associated. Earlier results showed most TCR beta V segments being productive about 87% or about 30% of the time. The authors later found TCR association rates varying by HLA locus, with DRB1 most and HLA-C fewest.

V lost 3 bases, J lost 2 bases, and 3 bases stayed unmatched. The CDR3 length is 15 residues. Germline V gene data show CDR1 as SGHRS and CDR2 as YFSETQ. To note about this clone: Its matching antigen is unknown.

PCR was performed using 60 Vbeta and 13 Jbeta primers. In the study's own analysis: As a later analysis found, there were approximately 80 million unique TCR beta chains, of which roughly 11 million were shared. TCRdb's table, derived via immunoSEQ multiplex PCR, lists solely in-frame clones and lacks some. The V and J calls and clone size come from that table; D and trimming were worked out from the DNA. The data show roughly 150,000 clones, with under 70% seen just once and about 2.9% held by the top ten. Sequences were obtained from PBMCs. J is TRBJ2-7 and V is TRBV5-1; 12 nucleotides match TRBD2. The TCR comes from a woman younger than 45 in good health and CMV-seropositive. The CDR3 nucleotides are TGCGCCAGCAGCTCACGGACTAGCGGGACCTACGAGCAGTACTTC. It translates to CASSSRTSGTYEQYF.